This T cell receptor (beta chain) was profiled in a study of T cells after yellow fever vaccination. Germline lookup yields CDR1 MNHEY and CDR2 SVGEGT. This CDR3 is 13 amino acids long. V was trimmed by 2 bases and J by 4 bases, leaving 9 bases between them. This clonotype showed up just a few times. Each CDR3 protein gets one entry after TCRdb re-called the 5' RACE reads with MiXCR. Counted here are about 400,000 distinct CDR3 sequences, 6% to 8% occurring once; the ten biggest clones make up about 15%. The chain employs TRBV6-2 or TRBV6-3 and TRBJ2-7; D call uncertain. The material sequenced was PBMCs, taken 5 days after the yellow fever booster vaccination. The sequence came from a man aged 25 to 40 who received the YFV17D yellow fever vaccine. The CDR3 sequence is CASSYSPEYEQYF. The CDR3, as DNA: TGTGCCAGCAGTTACAGTCCGGAGTACGAGCAGTACTTC.